The present TCR beta chain was sequenced within a study of OX40 agonist ivuxolimab in advanced cancers. About the study as a whole: Ivuxolimab, which targeted the costimulatory receptor OX40 (CD134), was an agonistic, fully human IgG2 monoclonal antibody. Intravenous ivuxolimab was administered to patients every 2 weeks at six dose levels: 0.01, 0.1, 0.3, 1.5, 3 and 10 mg/kg. The paper reports the monotherapy dose-escalation portion (N of about 54 patients) of the phase I ivuxolimab trial. Partial responses were achieved by three dose-escalation patients, of whom one had hepatocellular carcinoma and two had cutaneous melanoma. Peripheral TCRbeta sequencing aimed to test whether ivuxolimab altered TCR sequence diversity and caused clonal T-cell expansion. Among the approximately 54 dose-escalation patients, approximately 20 had hepatocellular carcinoma, 15 melanoma, 9 renal cell carcinoma and 9 head and neck cancer. Patients were allowed to have had prior anti-PD-1, anti-PD-L1 or anti-CTLA-4 therapy, and around two fifths of the dose-escalation patients had been treated with checkpoint inhibitors. In the dose-escalation cohort, around four fifths of patients were male, and the mean age was around 60 years, with a range of roughly 20 to 79.

The CDR1 and CDR2 encoded by the germline V gene are KGHSH and LQKENI. V loses 3 bases at its end and J loses 5 bases; junction bases beyond the gene matches: 8. The CDR3, cysteine through phenylalanine, is 15 amino acids long. The CDR3 DNA has 45 bases and is translated from base 1. For sequencing of the TCRbeta CDR3 region, genomic DNA was extracted from the sorted cells. The immunoSEQ Assay was used to sequence the TCRbeta CDR3 regions. The immuneACCESS repertoire file appears here via TCRdb, limited to in-frame rearrangements. These files lack a portion of the clones; in checked studies, under half of the deficit traces to unresolved V genes, and the cause of the others is not known. The sample table lists approximately 30,000 clones, around 80% of them with a count of one. 20% to 25% of the sample is held by the ten biggest clonotypes. Of note for this clone: Its antigen remains unidentified. Nothing much larger sits one base from this clone, and base qualities are not available.

The trial excluded patients who had a history of autoimmune disease or were on systemic immunosuppression. Peripheral blood for TCR sequencing was drawn from every dose cohort at baseline, at cycle 4 day 1 and at cycle 7 day 1. The samples were taken from a phase I, first-in-human, multicenter, open-label dose-escalation trial of ivuxolimab. Adults with locally advanced or metastatic melanoma, renal cell, hepatocellular, or head and neck squamous cell carcinoma were enrolled in the trial. CD4+ and CD8+ T cells were sorted separately from peripheral blood before TCR sequencing. Beyond this particular receptor, the publication reports: Which antigens the clonally expanded peripheral T cells were specific for was not determined. Low levels of normalized T-cell clonal expansion were also seen in some patients who did not respond. After ivuxolimab, more expanded clones were found on average in CD8+ T cells than in CD4+ T cells. At doses of 0.1 to 3.0 mg/kg, clonal expansion of both CD4+ and CD8+ T cells in blood was seen between baseline and week 6. In partial responders in the 0.1-3.0 mg/kg groups, normalized peripheral clonal expansion was found to be among the lowest, especially among CD8+ T cells.

In this chain, TRBV18 is recombined with TRBJ2-3; 7 central bases correspond to TRBD1. Sequences were derived from CD4+ or CD8+ T cells sorted from blood, sampled in a trial of the OX40 agonist ivuxolimab. This TCR was recovered from an adult with an advanced solid tumor such as melanoma, head and neck, liver or kidney cancer. The DNA sequence follows: TGTGCCAGCTCACCGCCTTTGACAGGGCGAGATACGCAGTATTTT. Its protein product is CASSPPLTGRDTQYF.